These T cell receptor beta chains were read from a single sample in a study of T cell responses to AZD1222 COVID-19 vaccine. Sequenced by immunoSEQ multiplex PCR; TCRdb stores in-frame clones only, minus some. The repertoire holds around 100,000 clones, with 88% as singletons. The sequencing here drew on peripheral blood, taken on day 0 of AZD1222 vaccination. The receptors were gathered from an adult in good health. The CDR3 runs from the conserved cysteine through the conserved F or W. D genes are given only for firm matches. Size values are once, few and many counts, or a class for expanded clones, and some rows have none.

size | J | V | D | CDR3 | DNA
. | TRBJ2-4 | TRBV4-2 | . | CASSQDRVPKNIQYF | TGTGCCAGCAGCCAAGACAGGGTACCCAAAAACATTCAGTACTTC
. | TRBJ1-1 | TRBV7-6 | TRBD1 | CASSLQGGTEAFF | TGTGCCAGCAGCCTTCAGGGGGGGACTGAAGCTTTCTTT
. | TRBJ2-7 | TRBV13 | TRBD1 | CASSRGTGGHEQYF | TGTGCCAGCAGCCGAGGGACAGGGGGCCACGAGCAGTACTTC
. | TRBJ1-3 | TRBV27 | . | CASSSPAPGNTIYF | TGTGCCAGCAGTTCCCCGGCGCCAGGAAACACCATATATTTT
. | TRBJ2-3 | TRBV4-3 | TRBD1 | CASSQAAGTGSDTQYF | TGCGCCAGCAGCCAAGCCGCCGGGACAGGGAGCGATACGCAGTATTTT
. | TRBJ1-4 | TRBV19 | TRBD1 | CASRDTRGATNEKLFF | TGTGCCAGCCGTGACACCAGGGGGGCAACTAATGAAAAACTGTTTTTT
. | TRBJ1-1 | TRBV2 | . | CASRGGANTEAFF | TGTGCCAGCAGGGGTGGGGCTAACACTGAAGCTTTCTTT
. | TRBJ2-1 | TRBV4-2 | . | CASSPSLSSYNEQFF | TGTGCCAGCAGCCCCAGCCTGAGCTCCTACAATGAGCAGTTCTTC
. | TRBJ1-1 | TRBV11-3 | . | CASSSVTGEAFF | TGTGCCAGCAGCTCTGTGACAGGAGAAGCTTTCTTT
. | TRBJ2-3 | TRBV9 | TRBD2 | CASSVGISGSVDTQYF | TGTGCCAGCAGCGTAGGGATTAGCGGGAGTGTGGATACGCAGTATTTT
once | TRBJ2-3 | TRBV7-9 | . | CASSLVGLTDTQYF | TGTGCCAGCAGCTTAGTGGGCCTCACAGATACGCAGTATTTT
. | TRBJ1-3 | TRBV30 | . | CAWSPWRESGNTIYF | TGTGCCTGGAGTCCTTGGAGGGAGTCTGGAAACACCATATATTTT
. | TRBJ1-6 | TRBV7-9 | . | CASSLGTALRTGSPLHF | TGTGCCAGCAGCTTAGGGACCGCTCTCAGAACAGGTTCACCCCTCCACTTT
. | TRBJ2-7 | TRBV12-3/TRBV12-4 | . | CASSRETVGEQYF | TGTGCCAGCTCCAGGGAAACGGTTGGCGAGCAGTACTTC
. | TRBJ2-7 | TRBV2 | TRBD2 | CASSERLAGFDEQYF | TGTGCCAGCAGTGAACGGCTAGCGGGTTTTGACGAGCAGTACTTC
. | TRBJ1-1 | TRBV5-1 | TRBD1 | CASSLVGQAQAPDTEAFF | TGCGCCAGCAGCTTGGTTGGACAGGCGCAAGCCCCTGACACTGAAGCTTTCTTT
. | TRBJ2-7 | TRBV28 | TRBD1 | CASSLADRGHEQYF | TGTGCCAGCAGTTTAGCGGACAGGGGGCACGAGCAGTACTTC
. | TRBJ2-5 | TRBV5-4 | TRBD2 | CASSSSPSGRTQETQYF | TGTGCCAGCAGCTCATCACCTAGCGGGAGGACGCAAGAGACCCAGTACTTC
. | TRBJ1-2 | TRBV5-6 | TRBD1 | CASSFVAGQGGYTF | TGTGCCAGCAGCTTTGTAGCTGGACAGGGTGGCTACACCTTC
. | TRBJ1-1 | TRBV2 | . | CASSEDRASTEAFF | TGTGCCAGCAGTGAAGACAGGGCAAGCACTGAAGCTTTCTTT
. | TRBJ2-7 | TRBV6-5 | . | CATRSPRESHEQYF | TGTGCCACCAGGTCCCCTAGAGAATCCCACGAGCAGTACTTC
. | TRBJ2-1 | TRBV9 | TRBD2 | CASSVLGRTSGILEQFF | TGTGCCAGCAGCGTACTCGGGCGGACTAGCGGGATTCTTGAGCAGTTCTTC
. | TRBJ2-7 | TRBV28 | . | CASSAPRGVNEQYF | TGTGCCAGCAGTGCCCCCCGTGGGGTAAACGAGCAGTACTTC
. | TRBJ2-1 | TRBV2 | . | CATTTRSLYNEQFF | TGTGCCACCACTACTAGGTCCCTCTACAATGAGCAGTTCTTC
once | TRBJ1-1 | TRBV3-1/TRBV3-2 | . | CASSQSNTEAFF | TGTGCCAGCAGCCAGAGTAACACTGAAGCTTTCTTT
. | TRBJ2-7 | TRBV11-2 | . | CASKFQGLSYEQYF | TGTGCCAGCAAGTTCCAGGGCCTCTCCTACGAGCAGTACTTC
. | TRBJ1-5 | TRBV18 | . | CASSPRDGHQPQHF | TGTGCCAGCTCACCGCGGGACGGCCATCAGCCCCAGCATTTT
. | TRBJ1-5 | TRBV3-1/TRBV3-2 | . | CASSQGVGQGEQPQHF | TGTGCCAGCAGCCAAGGGGTCGGGCAGGGCGAGCAGCCCCAGCATTTT
. | TRBJ2-2 | TRBV6-2/TRBV6-3 | . | CASSSEQAPYTGELFF | TGTGCCAGCAGCTCGGAGCAGGCCCCCTACACCGGGGAGCTGTTTTTT
. | TRBJ1-2 | TRBV6-5 | . | CASSPGGGYGYTF | TGTGCCAGCAGCCCCGGGGGGGGCTATGGCTACACCTTC
. | TRBJ1-1 | TRBV10-3 | . | CAISESHRTNTEAFF | TGTGCCATCAGTGAGTCTCACAGGACCAACACTGAAGCTTTCTTT
. | TRBJ2-2 | TRBV19 | TRBD1 | CASSIELNRGRTGELFF | TGTGCCAGTAGTATAGAACTTAACAGGGGGCGAACCGGGGAGCTGTTTTTT
. | TRBJ2-7 | TRBV30 | TRBD1 | CAWRTGASYEQYF | TGTGCATGGAGGACAGGCGCCTCCTACGAGCAGTACTTC
. | TRBJ2-6 | TRBV13 | . | CASSNSGFSGANVLTF | TGTGCCAGCAGCAACTCAGGATTCTCTGGGGCCAACGTCCTGACTTTC
. | TRBJ2-3 | TRBV6-5 | TRBD1 | CASRVRDRVTDTQYF | TGTGCCAGCAGGGTTAGGGACAGGGTCACAGATACGCAGTATTTT
. | TRBJ2-1 | TRBV7-3 | TRBD2 | CASSYLAGVGNEQFF | TGTGCCAGCAGCTATCTAGCGGGAGTGGGAAATGAGCAGTTCTTC
few | TRBJ2-7 | TRBV6-5 | TRBD1 | CASSYSLPDRGYEQYF | TGTGCCAGCAGTTACTCCCTACCGGACAGGGGCTACGAGCAGTACTTC
. | TRBJ2-7 | TRBV1 | . | CTSSQDPRRAYEQYF | TGCACCAGCAGCCAAGATCCGCGTCGGGCTTACGAGCAGTACTTC
. | TRBJ1-6 | TRBV7-2 | TRBD1 | CASSLMTGGSPLHF | TGTGCCAGCAGCTTAATGACAGGGGGTTCACCCCTCCACTTT
. | TRBJ2-3 | TRBV5-1 | . | CASNLDSTDTQYF | TGCGCCAGCAACCTGGACAGCACAGATACGCAGTATTTT
. | TRBJ2-7 | TRBV5-4 | . | CASSQGLGSYEQYF | TGTGCCAGCAGCCAAGGTCTTGGCTCCTACGAGCAGTACTTC
many | TRBJ2-7 | TRBV19 | . | CASSMVADHSYEQYF | TGTGCCAGTAGTATGGTAGCGGACCACTCCTACGAGCAGTACTTC
. | TRBJ2-4 | TRBV19 | TRBD1 | CASKGTGGPLAKNIQYF | TGTGCCAGTAAGGGGACAGGGGGCCCTTTAGCCAAAAACATTCAGTACTTC
. | TRBJ1-3 | TRBV10-3 | TRBD1 | CAISAQGGESGNTIYF | TGTGCCATCAGTGCCCAGGGGGGGGAATCTGGAAACACCATATATTTT
. | TRBJ1-1 | TRBV29-1 | . | CSASRGLTEAFF | TGCAGCGCCAGCAGGGGTTTGACTGAAGCTTTCTTT
. | TRBJ1-2 | TRBV12-3/TRBV12-4 | . | CASSLGQNYGYTF | TGTGCCAGCAGTCTAGGACAGAACTATGGCTACACCTTC
. | TRBJ2-2 | TRBV7-3 | . | CASSFRNTGELFF | TGTGCCAGCAGCTTCAGGAACACCGGGGAGCTGTTTTTT
. | TRBJ1-4 | TRBV6-5 | . | CASSYSSSGYEKLFF | TGTGCCAGCAGTTACTCGAGTAGTGGGTATGAAAAACTGTTTTTT
once | TRBJ1-1 | TRBV7-3 | . | CASSLSSVGTEAFF | TGTGCCAGCAGCTTAAGTAGTGTGGGGACTGAAGCTTTCTTT
. | TRBJ2-1 | TRBV11-2 | . | CASSMLGHEQFF | TGTGCCAGCAGTATGCTGGGGCACGAGCAGTTCTTC
. | TRBJ2-7 | TRBV10-3 | . | CAADDTYSYEQYF | TGTGCCGCCGACGACACCTACTCCTACGAGCAGTACTTC
. | TRBJ1-1 | TRBV7-3 | . | CASSGRANTEAFF | TGTGCCAGCAGCGGGAGGGCGAACACTGAAGCTTTCTTT
. | TRBJ2-2 | TRBV27 | . | CASSLARVAGELFF | TGTGCCAGCAGTCTAGCCAGGGTCGCCGGGGAGCTGTTTTTT
. | TRBJ1-5 | TRBV6-2/TRBV6-3 | . | CASSYDAGYSNQPQHF | TGTGCCAGCAGTTATGACGCAGGGTATAGCAATCAGCCCCAGCATTTT
few | TRBJ2-7 | TRBV4-1 | TRBD2 | CASSQDQGAGGAYEQYF | TGCGCCAGCAGCCAAGATCAAGGAGCGGGAGGGGCCTACGAGCAGTACTTC
. | TRBJ1-5 | TRBV6-2/TRBV6-3 | TRBD1 | CASSYPETGSINQPQHF | TGTGCCAGCAGTTACCCAGAGACAGGGTCAATCAATCAGCCCCAGCATTTT
. | TRBJ2-3 | TRBV3-1/TRBV3-2 | TRBD2 | CARSGVGGGADTQYF | TGTGCCCGCAGCGGGGTGGGGGGAGGTGCAGATACGCAGTATTTT